The following is a T cell receptor beta chain sequence with its context. Per the original data handling: Scientists estimated how many nucleated cells there were by amplifying reference gene primers. The protocol was immunoSEQ multiplex PCR, while the TCRdb copy is restricted to in-frame clones and leaves out a portion. The V and J calls and the clone size are those of that table, but D and trimming were determined from the DNA. The sample records about 200,000 clones, approximately 90% being singletons. This sample was included in a study of blood T cell repertoires in COVID-19. Trimming took 7 bases from V and 5 from J; bases not matched to a gene: 9. From germline, CDR1 is MNHNY and CDR2 SVGAGI (reference sequence). The CDR3 consists of 14 residues.

The clonotype originates from a man in his 60s who had recovered from COVID-19. The specimen was peripheral blood. The V and J genes are TRBV6-6 and TRBJ1-2; 8 bases are shared with TRBD1. CDR3 DNA sequence: TGTGCCAGCACCCAGGGACAGGATTGGTATGGCTACACCTTC. Protein product: CASTQGQDWYGYTF.